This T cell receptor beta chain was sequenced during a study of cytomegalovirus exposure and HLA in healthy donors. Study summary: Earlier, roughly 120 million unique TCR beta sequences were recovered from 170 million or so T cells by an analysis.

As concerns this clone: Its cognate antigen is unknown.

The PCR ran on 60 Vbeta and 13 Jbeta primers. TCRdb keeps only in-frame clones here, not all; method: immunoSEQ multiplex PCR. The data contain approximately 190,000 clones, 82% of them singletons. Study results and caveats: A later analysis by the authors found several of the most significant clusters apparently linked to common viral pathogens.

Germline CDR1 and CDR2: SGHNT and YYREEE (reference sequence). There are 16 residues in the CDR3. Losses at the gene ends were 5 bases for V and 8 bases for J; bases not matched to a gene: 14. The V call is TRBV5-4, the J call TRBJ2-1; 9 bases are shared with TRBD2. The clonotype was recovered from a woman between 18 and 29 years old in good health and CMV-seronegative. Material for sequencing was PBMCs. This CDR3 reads CASRIWGGTSIHEQFF. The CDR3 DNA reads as TGTGCCAGCAGAATTTGGGGAGGGACTAGCATACATGAGCAGTTCTTC.